Reported below is one T cell receptor beta chain. This sample stems from a study of cytomegalovirus exposure and HLA in healthy donors. Vbeta (60) and Jbeta (13) primers were used in the PCR. This table comes from immunoSEQ multiplex PCR, and its TCRdb copy is limited to in-frame clones, with some not included. Of 120,000 or so clones in the sample, roughly 80% were seen once. Donors sampled were nominally healthy, though unrecorded immune exposures were likely. With V trimmed by 1 base and J by 6 bases, 6 bases remained unmatched. This CDR3 comprises 16 residues. Germline loops: CDR1 LNHDA, CDR2 SQIVND (reference sequence).

The V gene is TRBV19, the J gene TRBJ2-1, with TRBD1 matching 10 bases. The sequence derives from a man younger than 45 in good health and CMV-seropositive. Sequencing was done on a sample of PBMCs. CDR3 amino acids: CASSIGGDRGLNEQFF. The CDR3 region has the DNA TGTGCCAGTAGTATAGGGGGGGACAGGGGCCTCAATGAGCAGTTCTTC.